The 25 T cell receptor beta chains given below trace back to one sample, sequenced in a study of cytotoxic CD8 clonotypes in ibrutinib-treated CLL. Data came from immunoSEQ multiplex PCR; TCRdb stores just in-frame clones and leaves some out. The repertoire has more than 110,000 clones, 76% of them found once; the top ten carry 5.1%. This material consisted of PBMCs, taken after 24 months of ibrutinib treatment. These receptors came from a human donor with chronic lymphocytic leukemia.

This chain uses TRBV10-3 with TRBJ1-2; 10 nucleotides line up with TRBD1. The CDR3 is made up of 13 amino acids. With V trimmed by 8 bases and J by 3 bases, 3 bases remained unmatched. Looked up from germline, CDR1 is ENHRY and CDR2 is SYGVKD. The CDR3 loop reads CAIGGQGHYGYTF. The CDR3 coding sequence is TGTGCCATCGGGGGACAGGGGCACTATGGCTACACCTTC.

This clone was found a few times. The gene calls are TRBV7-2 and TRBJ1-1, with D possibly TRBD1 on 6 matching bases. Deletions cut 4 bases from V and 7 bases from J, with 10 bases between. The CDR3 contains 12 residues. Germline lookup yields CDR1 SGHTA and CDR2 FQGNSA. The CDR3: CASSSTGREAFF. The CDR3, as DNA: TGTGCCAGCAGCTCGACAGGCCGTGAAGCTTTCTTT.

The CDR3 sequence: CASRVGSGRAGGETQYF. CDR3 nucleotide sequence: TGTGCCAGCAGGGTCGGGAGCGGGAGGGCCGGGGGAGAGACCCAGTACTTC. V and J are TRBV28 and TRBJ2-5; 10 bases are a match to TRBD2. The CDR3 totals 17 residues. The V gene end was trimmed by 6 bases and the J gene end by 4 bases; junction bases not matched to a gene: 14. Per germline, CDR1 MDHEN and CDR2 SYDVKM.

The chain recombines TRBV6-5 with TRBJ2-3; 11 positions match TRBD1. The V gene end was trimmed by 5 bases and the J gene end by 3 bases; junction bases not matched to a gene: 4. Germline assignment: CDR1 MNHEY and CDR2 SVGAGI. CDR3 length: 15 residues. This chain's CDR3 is CASSAGQGATDTQYF. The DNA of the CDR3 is TGTGCCAGCAGTGCCGGACAGGGGGCAACAGATACGCAGTATTTT.

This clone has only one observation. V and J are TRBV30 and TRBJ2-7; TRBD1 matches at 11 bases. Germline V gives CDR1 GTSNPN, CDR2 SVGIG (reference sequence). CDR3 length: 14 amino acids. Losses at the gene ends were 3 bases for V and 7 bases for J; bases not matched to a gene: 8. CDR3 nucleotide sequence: TGTGCCTGGAGACCCGAGGGACAGGGGGGTGAGCAGTACTTC. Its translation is CAWRPEGQGGEQYF.

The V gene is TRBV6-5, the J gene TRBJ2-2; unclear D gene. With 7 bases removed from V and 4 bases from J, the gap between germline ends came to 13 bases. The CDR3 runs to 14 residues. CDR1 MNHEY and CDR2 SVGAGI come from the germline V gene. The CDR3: CASTARVGTGELFF. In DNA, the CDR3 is TGTGCCAGCACCGCCCGTGTGGGCACCGGGGAGCTGTTTTTT.

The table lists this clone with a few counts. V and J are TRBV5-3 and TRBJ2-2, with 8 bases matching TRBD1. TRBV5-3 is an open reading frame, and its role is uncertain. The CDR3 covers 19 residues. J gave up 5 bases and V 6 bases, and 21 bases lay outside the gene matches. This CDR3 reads CARTNPLTGGLPGTGELFF. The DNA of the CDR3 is TGTGCCAGAACCAACCCCCTTACAGGGGGACTCCCGGGGACCGGGGAGCTGTTTTTT.

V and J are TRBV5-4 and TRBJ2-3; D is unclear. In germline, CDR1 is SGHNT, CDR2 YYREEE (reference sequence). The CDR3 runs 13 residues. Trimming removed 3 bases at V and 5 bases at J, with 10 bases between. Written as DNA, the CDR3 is TGTGCCAGCAGCTCGCCGGTGGGAGATACGCAGTATTTT. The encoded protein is CASSSPVGDTQYF.

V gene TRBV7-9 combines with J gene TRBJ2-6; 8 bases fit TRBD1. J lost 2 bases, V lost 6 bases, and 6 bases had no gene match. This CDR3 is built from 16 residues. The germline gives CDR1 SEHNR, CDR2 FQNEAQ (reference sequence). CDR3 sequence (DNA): TGTGCCAGCAGACCTCAGGGGGCCGCTGGGGCCAACGTCCTGACTTTC. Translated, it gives CASRPQGAAGANVLTF.

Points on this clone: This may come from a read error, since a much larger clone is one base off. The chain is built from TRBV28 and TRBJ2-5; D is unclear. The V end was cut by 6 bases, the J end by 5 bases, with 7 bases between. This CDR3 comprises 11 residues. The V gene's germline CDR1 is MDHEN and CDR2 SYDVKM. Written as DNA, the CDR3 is TGTGCCAGCAGCCCCAGGGAGACCCAGTACTTC. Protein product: CASSPRETQYF.

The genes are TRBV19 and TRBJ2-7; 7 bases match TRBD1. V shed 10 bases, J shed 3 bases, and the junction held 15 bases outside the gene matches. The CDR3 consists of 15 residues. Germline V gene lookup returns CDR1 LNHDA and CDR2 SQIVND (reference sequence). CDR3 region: CATRPGQRTNYEQYF. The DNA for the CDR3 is TGTGCCACACGCCCGGGACAGAGAACAAACTACGAGCAGTACTTC.

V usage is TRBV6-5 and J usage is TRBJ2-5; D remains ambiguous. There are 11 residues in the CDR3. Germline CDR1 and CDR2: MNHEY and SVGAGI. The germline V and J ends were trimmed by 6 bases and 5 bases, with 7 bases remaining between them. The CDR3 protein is CASRAQETQYF. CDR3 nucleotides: TGTGCCAGCAGAGCCCAGGAGACCCAGTACTTC.

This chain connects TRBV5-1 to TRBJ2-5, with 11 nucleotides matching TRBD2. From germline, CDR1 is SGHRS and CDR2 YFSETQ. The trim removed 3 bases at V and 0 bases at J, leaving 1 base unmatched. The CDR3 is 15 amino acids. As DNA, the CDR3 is TGCGCCAGCAGCTGGGGACTAGCGGACCAAGAGACCCAGTACTTC. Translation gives CASSWGLADQETQYF.

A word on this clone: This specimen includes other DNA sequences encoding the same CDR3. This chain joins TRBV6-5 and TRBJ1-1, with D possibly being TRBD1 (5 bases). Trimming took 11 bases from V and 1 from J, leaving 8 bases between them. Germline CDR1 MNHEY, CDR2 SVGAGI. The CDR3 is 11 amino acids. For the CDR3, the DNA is TGTGCCTCGGGGGGGAACACTGAAGCTTTCTTT. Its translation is CASGGNTEAFF.

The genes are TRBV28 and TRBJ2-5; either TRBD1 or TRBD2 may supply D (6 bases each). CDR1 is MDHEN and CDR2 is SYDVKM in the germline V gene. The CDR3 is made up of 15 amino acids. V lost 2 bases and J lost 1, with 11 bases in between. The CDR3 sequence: CASSLIGGLQETQYF. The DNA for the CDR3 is TGTGCCAGCAGTTTAATAGGGGGGCTCCAAGAGACCCAGTACTTC.

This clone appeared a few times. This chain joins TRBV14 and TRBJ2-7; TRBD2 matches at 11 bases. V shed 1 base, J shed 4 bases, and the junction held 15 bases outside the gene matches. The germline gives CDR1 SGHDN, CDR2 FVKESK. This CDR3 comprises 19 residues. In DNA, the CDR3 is TGTGCCAGCAGCCAAGCGTGGGGACAGGTCGCTAGCGGGAGGTACGAGCAGTACTTC. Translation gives CASSQAWGQVASGRYEQYF.

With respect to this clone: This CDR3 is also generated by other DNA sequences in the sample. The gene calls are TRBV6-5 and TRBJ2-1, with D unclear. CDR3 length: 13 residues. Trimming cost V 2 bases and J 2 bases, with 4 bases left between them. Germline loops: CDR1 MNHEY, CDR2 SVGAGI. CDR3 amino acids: CASSYGAYNEQFF. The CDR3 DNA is TGTGCCAGCAGTTACGGCGCCTACAATGAGCAGTTCTTC.

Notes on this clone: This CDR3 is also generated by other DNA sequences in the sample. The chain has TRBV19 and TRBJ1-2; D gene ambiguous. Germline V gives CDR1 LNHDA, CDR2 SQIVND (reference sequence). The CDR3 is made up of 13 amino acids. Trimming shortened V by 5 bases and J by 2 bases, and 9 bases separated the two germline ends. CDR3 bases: TGTGCCAGTAGTCAGACCGGGAACTATGGCTACACCTTC. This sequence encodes CASSQTGNYGYTF.

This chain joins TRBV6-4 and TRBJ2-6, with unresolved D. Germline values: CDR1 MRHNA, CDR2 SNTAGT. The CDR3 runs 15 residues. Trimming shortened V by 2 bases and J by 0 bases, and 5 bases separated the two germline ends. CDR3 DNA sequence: TGTGCCAGCAGTGACAGGGCCTCTGGGGCCAACGTCCTGACTTTC. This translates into CASSDRASGANVLTF.

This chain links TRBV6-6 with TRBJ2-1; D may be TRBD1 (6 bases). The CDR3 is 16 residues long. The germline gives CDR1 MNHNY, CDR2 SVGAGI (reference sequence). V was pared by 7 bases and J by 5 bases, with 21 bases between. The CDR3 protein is CASIPVAGTSNNEQFF. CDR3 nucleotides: TGTGCCAGCATACCCGTTGCCGGGACAAGCAACAATGAGCAGTTCTTC.

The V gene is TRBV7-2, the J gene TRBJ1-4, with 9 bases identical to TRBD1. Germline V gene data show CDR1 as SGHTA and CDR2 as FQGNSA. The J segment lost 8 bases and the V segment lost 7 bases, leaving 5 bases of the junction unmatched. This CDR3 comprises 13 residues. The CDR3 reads CASTRDRAEKLFF. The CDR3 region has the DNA TGTGCCAGCACCCGGGACAGGGCGGAAAAACTGTTTTTT.

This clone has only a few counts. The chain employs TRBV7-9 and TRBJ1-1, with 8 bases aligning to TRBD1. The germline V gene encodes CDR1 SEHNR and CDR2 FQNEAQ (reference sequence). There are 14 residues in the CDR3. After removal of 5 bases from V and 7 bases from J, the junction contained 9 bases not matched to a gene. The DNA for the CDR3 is TGTGCCAGCAGCGGCAGGGGGCGCGGGGGTGAAGCTTTCTTT. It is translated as CASSGRGRGGEAFF.

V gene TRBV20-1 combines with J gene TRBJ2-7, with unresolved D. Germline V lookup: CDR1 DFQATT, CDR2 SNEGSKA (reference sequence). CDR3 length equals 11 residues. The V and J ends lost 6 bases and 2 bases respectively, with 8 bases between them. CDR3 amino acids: CSATGPYEQYF. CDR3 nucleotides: TGCAGTGCCACCGGCCCCTACGAGCAGTACTTC.

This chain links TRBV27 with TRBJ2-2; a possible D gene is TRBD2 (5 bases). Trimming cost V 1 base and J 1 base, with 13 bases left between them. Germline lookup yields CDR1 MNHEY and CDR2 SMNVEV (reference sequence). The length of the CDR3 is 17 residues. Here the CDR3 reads CASSLWSSGKNTGELFF. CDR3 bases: TGTGCCAGCAGTTTATGGAGTTCGGGGAAGAACACCGGGGAGCTGTTTTTT.

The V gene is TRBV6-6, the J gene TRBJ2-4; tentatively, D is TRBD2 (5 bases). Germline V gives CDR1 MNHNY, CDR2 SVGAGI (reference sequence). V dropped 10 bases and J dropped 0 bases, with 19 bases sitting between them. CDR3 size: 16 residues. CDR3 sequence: CATKTSKGVAKNIQYF. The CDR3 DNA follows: TGTGCCACCAAAACCTCCAAGGGAGTAGCCAAAAACATTCAGTACTTC.